The 5 T cell receptor beta chains reported below all come from one sample, sequenced in a study of T cell responses to AZD1222 COVID-19 vaccine. The protocol was immunoSEQ multiplex PCR, while the TCRdb copy is restricted to in-frame clones and leaves out a portion. The sample lists roughly 120,000 clones; approximately 85% were seen once. This material consisted of peripheral blood, taken on day 0 of MenACWY control vaccination. Source of these receptors: an adult in good health.

The rearrangement links TRBV6-4 to TRBJ1-3; 9 nucleotides agree with TRBD1. The V and J ends lost 5 bases and 8 bases, in that order; junction bases with no gene match: 7. The length of the CDR3 is 14 residues. Per the germline V gene, CDR1 is MRHNA and CDR2 is SNTAGT. CDR3 residues: CASSSGTGLYTIYF. The CDR3 DNA sequence: TGTGCCAGCAGTTCCGGGACAGGGTTATACACCATATATTTT.

This chain connects TRBV24-1 to TRBJ1-5; the match to TRBD1 covers 7 bases. Per germline, CDR1 KGHDR and CDR2 SFDVKD. This CDR3 spans 16 amino acids. The V segment lost 4 bases and the J segment 3 bases; nucleotides outside the gene matches: 8. In nucleotides, the CDR3 is TGTGCCACCAGTGACAACCGGGACAGACTCAATCAGCCCCAGCATTTT. It is translated as CATSDNRDRLNQPQHF.

J is TRBJ2-7 and V is TRBV19, with unresolved D. Between the trimmed V and J ends, which lost 3 bases and 3 bases, there was a span of 12 bases. Germline V lookup: CDR1 LNHDA, CDR2 SQIVND (reference sequence). The CDR3 is 14 amino acids. CDR3 bases: TGTGCCAGTAGTATCCGAGTCCTTGGCTACGAGCAGTACTTC. Translating gives CASSIRVLGYEQYF.

This clone appeared a single time. The V gene is TRBV28, the J gene TRBJ1-3; possible D gene TRBD1, 5 bases. CDR3 length: 14 amino acids. CDR1 is MDHEN and CDR2 is SYDVKM in the germline V gene. Trimming removed 9 bases at V and 8 bases at J, with 20 bases between. The CDR3 loop is CASPRGGEGYTIYF. Written as DNA, the CDR3 is TGTGCCAGTCCCCGAGGAGGGGAAGGATACACCATATATTTT.

The V and J genes are TRBV20-1 and TRBJ2-1; D remains ambiguous. Germline CDR1 DFQATT, CDR2 SNEGSKA (reference sequence). CDR3 length equals 10 residues. V gave up 6 bases and J gave up 10 bases, with 10 bases separating them. CDR3 DNA: TGCAGTGCCTTTGCGTGGGAGCAGTTCTTC. It is translated as CSAFAWEQFF.